This TCR beta chain derives from a study of T cells in Graves' hyperthyroidism and ophthalmopathy. Study-wide background: Peripheral blood was secured at the point of initial diagnosis, before any treatment.

Each person with ophthalmopathy scored at least 3 on the Clinical Activity Score, reached NOSPECS grade 4 or higher, and had been ill under 3 months. Exclusion followed for patients with uncontrolled infection, other autoimmune disease, pregnancy or lactation. Between the trimmed V and J ends, which lost 6 bases and 7 bases, there was a span of 16 bases. The CDR3 has 14 residues. Germline CDR1 SNHLY, CDR2 FYNNEI. This clonotype was seen repeatedly, ten times or more. TCR beta CDR3 regions were amplified from RNA. During a first-round RT-PCR of the TCR CDR3, the HTBI primer set was used. Via MiXCR, TCRdb re-called the multiplex PCR reads, giving one row per CDR3 protein. The data hold 360,000 or so distinct CDR3 sequences, with 15% to 20% observed a single time.

This sequence originates from a woman aged 40-49 years with Graves' ophthalmopathy. The V call is TRBV2, the J call TRBJ1-5, with D possibly being TRBD1 (6 bases). Sequencing was carried out using blood. The CDR3 protein is CASSLGGQFQPQHF. The DNA of the CDR3 is TGTGCCAGCAGCCTGGGAGGACAGTTCCAGCCCCAGCATTTT.